What follows describes a single T cell receptor (beta chain). Germline CDR1 LNHDA, CDR2 SQIVND (reference sequence). V dropped 4 bases and J dropped 4; count of bases not matched to a gene: 3. This CDR3 contains 15 residues. Recruitment covered about two dozen US areas and drew participants whose ages spanned 18 to 89 years. The record originates from a study of blood T cell repertoires in COVID-19. As for the study in general: T cells, B-cell-depleted T cells, or PBMCs supplied cDNA or gDNA.

Authors' methods: Reference gene primers were amplified, and this amplification served to estimate nucleated cell counts. Measured with immunoSEQ multiplex PCR; TCRdb has only the in-frame clones, and not every one. V and J calls and clone size come straight from that table; D and trimming were deduced from the DNA. This sample has about 220,000 clones, with approximately 80% found just once. This chain uses TRBV19 with TRBJ2-1; 11 nucleotides match TRBD2. The sequencing sample was made of PBMCs or T cells enriched from blood (not recorded which). This sequence originates from a woman aged 40 to 50 with acute COVID-19. The CDR3 sequence: CASSTSGRTYNEQFF. CDR3 DNA sequence: TGTGCCAGTAGTACTAGCGGGAGGACTTACAATGAGCAGTTCTTC.